This T cell receptor beta chain was sequenced in a study of T cells in Graves' hyperthyroidism and ophthalmopathy. About the study: The blood sample was taken at first diagnosis, before treatment began. Study-wide points: The blood repertoire included most of the expanded thyroid clonotypes above 0.001.

A few counts support this clonotype. Its antigen remains unknown. RNA transcripts were the template for amplifying TCR beta CDR3 regions. First-round RT-PCR targeting the TCR CDR3 was performed with the HTBI primer set. One entry per CDR3 protein, called by TCRdb with MiXCR from the multiplex PCR reads. The table lists 550,000 to 800,000 distinct CDR3 sequences, 15% to 20% of them singletons, with around 15% in the top ten. The germline CDR1 and CDR2 sequences are KGHDR and SFDVKD. The CDR3 length is 12 residues. With 8 bases removed from V and 3 bases from J, the gap between germline ends came to 9 bases.

The source material was blood. V usage is TRBV24-1 and J usage is TRBJ1-2; possibly TRBD1 for D (5 bases). The receptor was derived from a man aged 50 to 60 with Graves' hyperthyroidism. The CDR3 coding sequence is TGTGCCACCATCGGCAGGGACTATGGCTACACCTTC. Translating gives CATIGRDYGYTF.